The table lists the clone carrying this T cell receptor beta chain with a few counts. The sample belongs to a study of CD8 T cells in ankylosing spondylitis. The authors made TCR beta libraries by quantitative 5'-RACE with molecular barcodes. TCRdb analysed the 5' RACE reads with MiXCR anew, one entry per CDR3 protein. The sample contains around 180,000 distinct CDR3 sequences, about an eighth of which appear only once. The CDR3 sequence is 14 residues long. CDR1 is MGHDK and CDR2 is SYGVNS in the germline V gene. Unmatched junction bases numbered 7, after V lost 7 bases and J lost 8 bases. What was sequenced was blood, either unsorted or a sorted T cell fraction (not recorded which). The clonotype originates from a female donor with ankylosing spondylitis or in good health (not recorded which). V and J are TRBV25-1 and TRBJ1-4; 10 bases match TRBD1. CDR3 bases: TGTGCCAGCACATCGGGACAGGGGATCGAAAAACTGTTTTTT. Translation gives CASTSGQGIEKLFF.